A selection of T cell receptor beta chains follows, all from one sample in a study of long-term antiretroviral therapy in people with HIV. The table came from immunoSEQ multiplex PCR; TCRdb's copy has only in-frame clones and leaves some out. The sample lists roughly 20,000 clones, roughly 90% occurring once. This specimen was unsorted PBMCs, taken 2.1 years after starting antiretroviral therapy. The origin of the receptors is a man between 18 and 29 years old with HIV. Each CDR3 is given with its conserved first and last residue. Each record gives: D gene, V gene, J gene, clone size, CDR3 protein, CDR3 DNA. The D gene is left open where the match is weak. Size is stated for part of the rows, as once, few or many counts, or as a class when the clone is expanded.

d_call: .; v_call: TRBV21-1; j_call: TRBJ2-7; clone_size: .; cdr3_aa: CASSKGQGDYEQYF; cdr3_nt: TGTGCCAGCAGCAAAGGACAGGGGGACTACGAGCAGTACTTC
d_call: TRBD2; v_call: TRBV2; j_call: TRBJ2-2; clone_size: .; cdr3_aa: CASSALAGDLTGELFF; cdr3_nt: TGTGCCAGCAGTGCGCTAGCGGGAGACCTCACCGGGGAGCTGTTTTTT
d_call: .; v_call: TRBV6-5; j_call: TRBJ1-5; clone_size: .; cdr3_aa: CASSPSGGISQPQHF; cdr3_nt: TGTGCCAGCAGCCCCTCGGGGGGCATTAGTCAGCCCCAGCATTTT
d_call: .; v_call: TRBV5-4; j_call: TRBJ1-1; clone_size: .; cdr3_aa: CASSLEMNTEAFF; cdr3_nt: TGTGCCAGCAGCTTAGAAATGAACACTGAAGCTTTCTTT
d_call: .; v_call: TRBV19; j_call: TRBJ1-5; clone_size: .; cdr3_aa: CAGGSSNQPQHF; cdr3_nt: TGTGCCGGGGGCAGTAGCAATCAGCCCCAGCATTTT
d_call: TRBD1; v_call: TRBV9; j_call: TRBJ2-2; clone_size: .; cdr3_aa: CASSGQGQMAGELFF; cdr3_nt: TGTGCCAGCAGCGGACAGGGTCAAATGGCCGGGGAGCTGTTTTTT
d_call: .; v_call: TRBV7-2; j_call: TRBJ2-1; clone_size: .; cdr3_aa: CASSLGRANEQFF; cdr3_nt: TGTGCCAGCAGCCTGGGGAGAGCCAATGAGCAGTTCTTC
d_call: .; v_call: TRBV7-9; j_call: TRBJ2-1; clone_size: .; cdr3_aa: CASTLQNSYNEQFF; cdr3_nt: TGTGCCAGCACCCTTCAAAATAGCTACAATGAGCAGTTCTTC
d_call: .; v_call: TRBV19; j_call: TRBJ1-2; clone_size: .; cdr3_aa: CASTYGGLDGYTF; cdr3_nt: TGTGCCAGTACCTATGGGGGGCTCGATGGCTACACCTTC
d_call: .; v_call: TRBV9; j_call: TRBJ1-4; clone_size: .; cdr3_aa: CASSVGEGNEKLFF; cdr3_nt: TGTGCCAGCAGCGTAGGGGAAGGTAATGAAAAACTGTTTTTT
d_call: .; v_call: TRBV28; j_call: TRBJ1-1; clone_size: .; cdr3_aa: CASSLGRNTEAFF; cdr3_nt: TGTGCCAGCAGTTTGGGTCGGAACACTGAAGCTTTCTTT
d_call: TRBD1; v_call: TRBV19; j_call: TRBJ1-1; clone_size: few; cdr3_aa: CASADRVSNTEAFF; cdr3_nt: TGTGCCAGTGCCGACAGGGTCTCGAACACTGAAGCTTTCTTT
d_call: .; v_call: TRBV6-5; j_call: TRBJ1-2; clone_size: .; cdr3_aa: CASSIGQAYGYTF; cdr3_nt: TGTGCCAGCAGTATCGGGCAGGCCTATGGCTACACCTTC
d_call: .; v_call: TRBV19; j_call: TRBJ2-7; clone_size: few; cdr3_aa: CASSMPNRYEQYF; cdr3_nt: TGTGCCAGTAGTATGCCGAACAGGTACGAGCAGTACTTC
d_call: TRBD1; v_call: TRBV2; j_call: TRBJ1-2; clone_size: .; cdr3_aa: CASKRTGTDNYGYTF; cdr3_nt: TGTGCCAGCAAGAGAACCGGGACAGACAACTATGGCTACACCTTC
d_call: TRBD1; v_call: TRBV6-6; j_call: TRBJ2-7; clone_size: .; cdr3_aa: CASRWGQSNYEQYF; cdr3_nt: TGTGCCAGCAGATGGGGACAGTCAAACTACGAGCAGTACTTC
d_call: .; v_call: TRBV7-8; j_call: TRBJ2-7; clone_size: .; cdr3_aa: CASSLPQGLGYEQYF; cdr3_nt: TGTGCCAGCAGCTTACCACAGGGTCTAGGGTACGAGCAGTACTTC
d_call: TRBD2; v_call: TRBV6-1; j_call: TRBJ2-7; clone_size: .; cdr3_aa: CASSELLAGPAYEQYF; cdr3_nt: TGTGCCAGCAGTGAATTATTAGCGGGGCCAGCCTACGAGCAGTACTTC
d_call: .; v_call: TRBV14; j_call: TRBJ2-7; clone_size: .; cdr3_aa: CASSQSETLSYEQYF; cdr3_nt: TGTGCCAGCAGCCAATCGGAGACTCTCTCCTACGAGCAGTACTTC
d_call: TRBD2; v_call: TRBV4-2; j_call: TRBJ2-7; clone_size: .; cdr3_aa: CASSQTAGTTYEQYF; cdr3_nt: TGTGCCAGCAGTCAAACCGCCGGGACTACCTACGAGCAGTACTTC
d_call: .; v_call: TRBV19; j_call: TRBJ2-5; clone_size: once; cdr3_aa: CASSRQGHGGQETQYF; cdr3_nt: TGTGCCAGTAGTAGGCAAGGGCACGGAGGGCAAGAGACCCAGTACTTC
d_call: .; v_call: TRBV27; j_call: TRBJ2-7; clone_size: .; cdr3_aa: CASRLGRQSSYEQYF; cdr3_nt: TGTGCCAGCAGACTGGGACGGCAAAGCTCCTACGAGCAGTACTTC
d_call: .; v_call: TRBV5-6; j_call: TRBJ2-7; clone_size: .; cdr3_aa: CASSLSYPYEQYF; cdr3_nt: TGTGCCAGCAGCTTGTCTTATCCCTACGAGCAGTACTTC
d_call: .; v_call: TRBV6-1; j_call: TRBJ2-7; clone_size: few; cdr3_aa: CASRGGTVSSYEQYF; cdr3_nt: TGTGCCAGCAGGGGAGGGACAGTGAGCTCCTACGAGCAGTACTTC
d_call: .; v_call: TRBV9; j_call: TRBJ1-3; clone_size: .; cdr3_aa: CASSEGTGNTIYF; cdr3_nt: TGTGCCAGCAGCGAAGGGACAGGAAACACCATATATTTT
d_call: .; v_call: TRBV9; j_call: TRBJ2-1; clone_size: .; cdr3_aa: CASSLGGGAPNEQFF; cdr3_nt: TGTGCCAGCAGCTTAGGGGGGGGAGCCCCCAATGAGCAGTTCTTC
d_call: .; v_call: TRBV20-1; j_call: TRBJ1-1; clone_size: .; cdr3_aa: CSVGGAFF; cdr3_nt: TGCAGTGTAGGGGGAGCTTTCTTT
d_call: TRBD2; v_call: TRBV19; j_call: TRBJ2-5; clone_size: .; cdr3_aa: CASSIPQREGKETQYF; cdr3_nt: TGTGCCAGTAGTATTCCCCAGCGGGAGGGTAAAGAGACCCAGTACTTC
d_call: .; v_call: TRBV9; j_call: TRBJ1-2; clone_size: .; cdr3_aa: CASSPGFTGYSSLAVNYGYTF; cdr3_nt: TGTGCCAGCAGCCCGGGGTTTACAGGGTATTCTTCCTTAGCGGTTAACTATGGCTACACCTTC
d_call: .; v_call: TRBV4-3; j_call: TRBJ1-3; clone_size: .; cdr3_aa: CASSQDWGTGNSGNTIYF; cdr3_nt: TGCGCCAGCAGCCAAGATTGGGGTACAGGCAACTCTGGAAACACCATATATTTT
d_call: .; v_call: TRBV7-8; j_call: TRBJ2-1; clone_size: .; cdr3_aa: CASSLERYNEQFF; cdr3_nt: TGTGCCAGCAGCTTAGAGCGTTACAATGAGCAGTTCTTC
d_call: .; v_call: TRBV6-1; j_call: TRBJ1-3; clone_size: .; cdr3_aa: CASSEPGVAGNTIYF; cdr3_nt: TGTGCCAGCAGTGAACCAGGGGTGGCCGGAAACACCATATATTTT
d_call: TRBD2; v_call: TRBV19; j_call: TRBJ2-1; clone_size: .; cdr3_aa: CASSFTAGLRSFNEQFF; cdr3_nt: TGTGCCAGTAGTTTTACGGCGGGACTACGAAGTTTCAATGAGCAGTTCTTC
d_call: .; v_call: TRBV2; j_call: TRBJ1-2; clone_size: .; cdr3_aa: CASTAGGNGYTF; cdr3_nt: TGTGCCAGCACCGCAGGAGGGAATGGCTACACCTTC
d_call: TRBD2; v_call: TRBV2; j_call: TRBJ2-3; clone_size: .; cdr3_aa: CASGLAASTDTQYF; cdr3_nt: TGTGCCAGCGGACTAGCGGCGAGCACAGATACGCAGTATTTT
d_call: TRBD1; v_call: TRBV5-4; j_call: TRBJ1-4; clone_size: .; cdr3_aa: CASSFKGAEKLFF; cdr3_nt: TGTGCCAGCAGCTTCAAGGGGGCGGAAAAACTGTTTTTT
d_call: .; v_call: TRBV19; j_call: TRBJ1-1; clone_size: .; cdr3_aa: CASSLQGGNTEAFF; cdr3_nt: TGTGCCAGTAGTTTGCAAGGAGGGAACACTGAAGCTTTCTTT
d_call: TRBD1; v_call: TRBV18; j_call: TRBJ2-7; clone_size: .; cdr3_aa: CASSPTGGSYEQYF; cdr3_nt: TGTGCCAGCTCACCGACAGGGGGGTCCTACGAGCAGTACTTC
d_call: .; v_call: TRBV10-3; j_call: TRBJ1-4; clone_size: .; cdr3_aa: CATAERKSTNEKLFF; cdr3_nt: TGTGCCACGGCGGAACGCAAATCAACTAATGAAAAACTGTTTTTT
d_call: .; v_call: TRBV15; j_call: TRBJ2-3; clone_size: .; cdr3_aa: CATSTGRTDTQYF; cdr3_nt: TGTGCCACCAGCACGGGACGGACAGATACGCAGTATTTT
d_call: .; v_call: TRBV6-1; j_call: TRBJ1-2; clone_size: once; cdr3_aa: CASREYGYTF; cdr3_nt: TGTGCCAGCAGAGAGTATGGCTACACCTTC
d_call: .; v_call: TRBV7-9; j_call: TRBJ1-2; clone_size: few; cdr3_aa: CASSREQVRSYGYTF; cdr3_nt: TGTGCCAGCAGCCGCGAACAGGTTCGGAGCTATGGCTACACCTTC
d_call: TRBD2; v_call: TRBV5-1; j_call: TRBJ2-7; clone_size: .; cdr3_aa: CASSPPSGSYEQYF; cdr3_nt: TGCGCCAGCAGCCCGCCTAGCGGGAGTTACGAGCAGTACTTC
d_call: .; v_call: TRBV7-9; j_call: TRBJ1-1; clone_size: .; cdr3_aa: CASSELNTEAFF; cdr3_nt: TGTGCCAGCAGCGAGCTTAACACTGAAGCTTTCTTT
d_call: TRBD1; v_call: TRBV6-5; j_call: TRBJ1-1; clone_size: .; cdr3_aa: CASSLGTGWTEAFF; cdr3_nt: TGTGCCAGCAGTCTTGGGACAGGGTGGACTGAAGCTTTCTTT
d_call: .; v_call: TRBV6-5; j_call: TRBJ1-5; clone_size: .; cdr3_aa: CASRTASNQPQHF; cdr3_nt: TGTGCCAGCAGGACGGCAAGCAATCAGCCCCAGCATTTT
d_call: .; v_call: TRBV6-1; j_call: TRBJ1-2; clone_size: .; cdr3_aa: CASSGDSRQSYTF; cdr3_nt: TGTGCCAGCAGTGGTGACAGCCGTCAAAGCTACACCTTC
d_call: .; v_call: TRBV27; j_call: TRBJ2-3; clone_size: once; cdr3_aa: CASSYSWQIYTDTQYF; cdr3_nt: TGTGCCAGCAGTTATAGTTGGCAGATTTACACAGATACGCAGTATTTT
d_call: .; v_call: TRBV6-5; j_call: TRBJ2-2; clone_size: once; cdr3_aa: CASSYGSGELFF; cdr3_nt: TGTGCCAGCAGTTATGGATCAGGGGAGCTGTTTTTT